This T cell receptor beta chain is drawn from a study of T cell responses to AZD1222 COVID-19 vaccine. Sequenced by immunoSEQ multiplex PCR; TCRdb stores in-frame clones only, minus some. This table has 130,000 to 150,000 clones, 85% to 95% appearing once. The CDR3 loop spans 14 amino acids. Germline assignment: CDR1 KGHDR and CDR2 SFDVKD. The V gene lost 5 bases and the J gene lost 0 bases, with 4 bases spanning the gap. This material consisted of peripheral blood, taken after recovery from COVID-19. This receptor was taken from an adult who had recovered from COVID-19. The J gene is TRBJ2-6, the V gene TRBV24-1; D gene unclear. CDR3 sequence: CATSAGSGANVLTF. The CDR3 nucleotides are TGTGCCACCAGTGCAGGCTCTGGGGCCAACGTCCTGACTTTC.